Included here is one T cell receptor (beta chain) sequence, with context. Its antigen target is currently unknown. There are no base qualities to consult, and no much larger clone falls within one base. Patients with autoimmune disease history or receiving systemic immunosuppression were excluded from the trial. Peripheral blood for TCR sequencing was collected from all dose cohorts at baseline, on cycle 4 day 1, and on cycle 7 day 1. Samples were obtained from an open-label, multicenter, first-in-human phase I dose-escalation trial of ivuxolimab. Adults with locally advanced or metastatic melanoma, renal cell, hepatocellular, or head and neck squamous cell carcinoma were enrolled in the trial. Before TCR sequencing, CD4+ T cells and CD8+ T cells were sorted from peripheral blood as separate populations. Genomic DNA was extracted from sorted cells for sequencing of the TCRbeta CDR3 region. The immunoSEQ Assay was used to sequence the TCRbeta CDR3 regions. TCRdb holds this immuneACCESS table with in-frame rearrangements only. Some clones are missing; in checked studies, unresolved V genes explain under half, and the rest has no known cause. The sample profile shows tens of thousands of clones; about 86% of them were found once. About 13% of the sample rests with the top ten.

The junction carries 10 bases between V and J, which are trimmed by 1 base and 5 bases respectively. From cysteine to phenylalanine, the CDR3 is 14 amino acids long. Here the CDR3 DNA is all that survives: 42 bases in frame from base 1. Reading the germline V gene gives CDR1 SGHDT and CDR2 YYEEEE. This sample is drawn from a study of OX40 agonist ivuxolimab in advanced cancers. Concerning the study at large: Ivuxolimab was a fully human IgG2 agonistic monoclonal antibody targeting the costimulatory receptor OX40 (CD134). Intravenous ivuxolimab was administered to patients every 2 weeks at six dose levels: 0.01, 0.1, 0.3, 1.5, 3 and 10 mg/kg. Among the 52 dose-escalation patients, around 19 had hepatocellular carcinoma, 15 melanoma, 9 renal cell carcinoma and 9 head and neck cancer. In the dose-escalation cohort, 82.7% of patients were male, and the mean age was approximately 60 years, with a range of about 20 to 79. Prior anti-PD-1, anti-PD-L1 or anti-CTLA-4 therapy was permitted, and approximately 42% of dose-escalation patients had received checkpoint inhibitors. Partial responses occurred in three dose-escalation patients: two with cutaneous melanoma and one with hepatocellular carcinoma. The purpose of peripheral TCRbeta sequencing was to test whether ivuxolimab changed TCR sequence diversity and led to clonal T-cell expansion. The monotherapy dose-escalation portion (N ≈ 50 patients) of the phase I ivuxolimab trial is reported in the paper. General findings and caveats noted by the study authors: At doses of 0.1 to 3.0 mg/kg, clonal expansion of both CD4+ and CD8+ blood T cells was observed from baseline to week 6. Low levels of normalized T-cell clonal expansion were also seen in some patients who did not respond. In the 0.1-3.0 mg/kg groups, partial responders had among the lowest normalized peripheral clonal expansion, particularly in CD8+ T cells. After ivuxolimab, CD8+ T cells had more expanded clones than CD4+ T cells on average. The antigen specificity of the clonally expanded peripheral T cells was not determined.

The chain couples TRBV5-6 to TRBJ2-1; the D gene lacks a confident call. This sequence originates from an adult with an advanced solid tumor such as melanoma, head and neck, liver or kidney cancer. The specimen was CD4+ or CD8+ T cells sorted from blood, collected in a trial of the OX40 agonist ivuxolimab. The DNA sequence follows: TGTGCCAGCAGCTTGATGGACCTAAACAATGAGCAGTTCTTC. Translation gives CASSLMDLNNEQFF. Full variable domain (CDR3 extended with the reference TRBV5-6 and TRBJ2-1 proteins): DAGVTQSPTHLIKTRGQQVTLRCSPKSGHDTVSWYQQALGQGPQFIFQYYEEEERQRGNFPDRFSGHQFPNYSSELNVNALLLGDSALYLCASSLMDLNNEQFFGPGTRLTVL.